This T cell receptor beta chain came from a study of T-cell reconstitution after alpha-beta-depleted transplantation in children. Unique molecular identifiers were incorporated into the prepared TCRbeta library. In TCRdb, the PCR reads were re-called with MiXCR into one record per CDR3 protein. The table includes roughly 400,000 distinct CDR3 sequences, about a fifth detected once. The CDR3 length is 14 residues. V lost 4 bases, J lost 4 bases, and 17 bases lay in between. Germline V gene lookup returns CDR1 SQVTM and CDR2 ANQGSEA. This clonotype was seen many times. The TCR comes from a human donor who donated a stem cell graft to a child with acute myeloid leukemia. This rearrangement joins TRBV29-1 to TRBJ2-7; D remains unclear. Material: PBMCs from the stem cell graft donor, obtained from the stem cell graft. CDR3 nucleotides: TGCAGCGTTGGTGAGTCGGCAGGTTTTTACGAGCAGTACTTC. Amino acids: CSVGESAGFYEQYF.